This T cell receptor (beta chain) was captured in a study of T-cell memory formation after mild COVID-19 (dated by TCRdb to about 2021). As for the study more broadly: TCR sequence clusters from the two donors were largely donor specific. Longitudinal TCRalpha and TCRbeta repertoire sequencing tracked T-cell clones expanding and contracting after mild COVID-19 in a couple of donors. The cohort was made up of two young adult volunteers, one female and one male, who were previously healthy.

The CDR3 spans 16 residues, from the cysteine through the phenylalanine. The sequence is cut down to CDR3 DNA, 48 bases in frame from base 1. At the junction V is shortened by 2 bases and J by 5 bases; bases outside the gene matches: 5. Via the germline V gene, CDR1 is SGHTA and CDR2 FQGTGA. This clonotype was recorded a few times. It lacks a known antigen. Per-nucleotide qualities are absent, and no much larger clonotype sits a single base away. What the study reported, not specific to this receptor: Contracting CD4+ clones appeared mostly in the CM and EM memory subsets, whereas CD8+ clones were enriched in EMRA. The study covered only two mild cases, and larger cohorts including severe cases with pre-infection samples were considered necessary. SARS-CoV-2 specificity of the second-wave clones peaking on day 37 was not confirmed. Some responding clones were found in pre-infection memory, which suggests that pre-existing cross-reactive memory T cells took part in the SARS-CoV-2 response. From day 15 to 85, contracting clones showed balanced CD4/CD8 phenotypes, whereas a second wave of clones that expanded from day 15 to 37 leaned towards CD4+.

The run used an Illumina NovaSeq 6000. Using 5'RACE with constant-segment primers, TCRalpha and TCRbeta cDNA libraries were constructed, with sample barcodes and unique molecular identifiers added in the process. Trizol reagent was used to extract RNA from every sample. Libraries were amplified in two PCR steps, with a second sample barcode and Illumina TruSeq adapters added in the second step. Sequencing of libraries was performed on an Illumina NovaSeq with 2 x 150 bp paired-end reads. The published analysis was carried out like this. With migec v1.2.7, reads were demultiplexed and then collapsed into UMI-guided consensus sequences. Using mixcr v2.1.11, UMI consensuses were aligned to TRA and TRB V and J templates and then assembled into clonotypes. A clonotype was counted as expanded or contracted only if both edgeR and NoisET called the change significant, with noise models trained on biological replicates. For edgeR calls, a false discovery rate-adjusted p below 0.01 and a log2 fold-change threshold of 1 were applied. PCA with hierarchical clustering of max-normalized trajectories of the 1000 most abundant clonotypes was used as exploratory dynamics analysis. Separately sequenced CD4+ and CD8+ repertoires were used to assign a CD4 or CD8 phenotype to each responding clone. The public reads were reanalyzed by TCRdb: fastp trimming at Q25, MiXCR alignment, in-frame beta chains only. When rows share a CDR3 protein, they turn into one entry using the most common DNA and genes. These V and J calls originate from TCRdb's pipeline instead of the authors' own analysis. The sample table shows 300,000 to 350,000 distinct CDR3 sequences, and roughly an eighth are seen once. The top ten constitute roughly a fifth of the sample.

PBMCs were isolated by Ficoll-Paque density gradient centrifugation. The chain is made from TRBV7-3 and TRBJ2-1; TRBD2 fits 11 bases in the junction. Source material: PBMCs or a T cell subset sorted from them (not recorded which). The TCR sequence derives from a man younger than 35 who had mild COVID-19 (a few samples of this study predate the infection). The sample titles of this study are shuffled in the database, so cell type and time point are left out; the donor was told from shared clones. The bases are TGTGCCAGCAGCTTATCTAGCGGGGGGCAGCACAATGAGCAGTTCTTC. The encoded protein is CASSLSSGGQHNEQFF.